This T cell receptor (beta chain) was sequenced in a study of patients and donors after allogeneic stem cell transplantation. TCRdb passed the RT-PCR reads through MiXCR, listing each CDR3 protein once. The data hold 150,000 to 200,000 distinct CDR3 sequences, with more than 35% observed a single time. The CDR3 loop spans 19 amino acids. Trimming removed 1 base from V and 0 bases from J, with 19 bases in between. Per germline, CDR1 SGHDN and CDR2 FVKESK. The TCR was taken from a human donor who was either an allogeneic HSCT recipient or a stem cell or donor lymphocyte infusion donor (not recorded which). It is not recorded whose cells these are; they may come from a transplant donor. The J gene is TRBJ2-1, the V gene TRBV14, with D tentatively TRBD2 (7 bases). The sample taken for sequencing was blood, either unsorted or a sorted T cell fraction (not recorded which). CDR3 coding DNA: TGTGCCAGCAGCCAAGGGGACAATAGCGGGTGGAGCTCCTACAATGAGCAGTTCTTC. It translates to CASSQGDNSGWSSYNEQFF.